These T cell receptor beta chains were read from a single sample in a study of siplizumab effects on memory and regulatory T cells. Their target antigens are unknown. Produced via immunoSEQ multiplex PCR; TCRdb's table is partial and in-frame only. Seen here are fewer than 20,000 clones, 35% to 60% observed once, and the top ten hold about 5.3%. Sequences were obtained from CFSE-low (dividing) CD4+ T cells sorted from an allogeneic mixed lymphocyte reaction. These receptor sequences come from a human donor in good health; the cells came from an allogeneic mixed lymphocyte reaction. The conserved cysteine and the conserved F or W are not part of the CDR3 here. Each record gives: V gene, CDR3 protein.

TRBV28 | ASATGPGTDTQY
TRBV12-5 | ASGLVGDVGKLF
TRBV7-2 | ASSFDWNTEAF
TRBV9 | ASSVFGTPANEQF
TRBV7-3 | ASSLAGANEQF
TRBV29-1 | SVDGLNTEAF
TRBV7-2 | ASSLGLAPDTQY
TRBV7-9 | ASSRGDTDTQY
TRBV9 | ASSDVSYNSPLH
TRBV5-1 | ASSLSPTGVEKLF
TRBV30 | AWSVGYESQY
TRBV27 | ASSPWQGREEQY
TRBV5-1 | ASSPGTSGSPDTQY
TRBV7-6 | ASSGSNQPQH
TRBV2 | ASSRDRVQETQY
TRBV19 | ASSEGWYGYT
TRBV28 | ASSLWTSGHNEQF
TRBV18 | ASSMAGTDTQY